This TCR beta chain was found in a study of OX40 agonist ivuxolimab in advanced cancers. Study results and caveats: There were, on average, more expanded clones in CD8+ T cells than in CD4+.

The method was immunoSEQ multiplex PCR; TCRdb's version includes in-frame clones alone and lacks a portion of them. This table holds some 10,000 clones, about 86% found once. Notes on this clone: The antigen is undetermined.

This CDR3 has 15 residues. The germline V gene has CDR1 SGHRS and CDR2 YFSETQ. The trim removed 3 bases at V and 2 bases at J, leaving 4 bases unmatched. The V gene is TRBV5-1, the J gene TRBJ2-3; 9 nucleotides line up with TRBD1. The input for sequencing was CD4+ or CD8+ T cells sorted from blood, taken in a trial of the OX40 agonist ivuxolimab. This receptor was obtained from an adult with an advanced solid tumor such as melanoma, head and neck, liver or kidney cancer. Here the CDR3 DNA reads TGCGCCAGCAGCTGGACAGGGGTGATCACAGATACGCAGTATTTT. This sequence encodes CASSWTGVITDTQYF.